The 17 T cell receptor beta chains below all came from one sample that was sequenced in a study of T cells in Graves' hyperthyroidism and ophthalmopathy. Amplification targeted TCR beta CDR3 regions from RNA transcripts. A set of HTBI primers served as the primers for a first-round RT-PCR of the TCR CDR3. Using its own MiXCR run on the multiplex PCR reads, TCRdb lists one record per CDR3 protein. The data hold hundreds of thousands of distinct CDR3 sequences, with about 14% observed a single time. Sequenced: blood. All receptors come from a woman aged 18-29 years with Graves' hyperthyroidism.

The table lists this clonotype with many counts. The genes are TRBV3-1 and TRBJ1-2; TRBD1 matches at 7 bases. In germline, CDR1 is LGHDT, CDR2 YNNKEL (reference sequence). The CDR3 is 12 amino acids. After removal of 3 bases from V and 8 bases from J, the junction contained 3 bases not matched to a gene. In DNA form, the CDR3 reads TGTGCCAGCAGCCACACAGGGGACGGCTACACCTTC. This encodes CASSHTGDGYTF.

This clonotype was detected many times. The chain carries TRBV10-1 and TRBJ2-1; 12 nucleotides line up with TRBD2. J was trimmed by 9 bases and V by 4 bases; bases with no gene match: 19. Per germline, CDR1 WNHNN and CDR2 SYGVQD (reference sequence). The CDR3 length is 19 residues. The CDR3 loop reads CASSGGDTVGLAGSFEQFF. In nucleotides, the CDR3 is TGCGCCAGCAGTGGGGGGGACACCGTCGGACTAGCGGGATCTTTTGAGCAGTTCTTC.

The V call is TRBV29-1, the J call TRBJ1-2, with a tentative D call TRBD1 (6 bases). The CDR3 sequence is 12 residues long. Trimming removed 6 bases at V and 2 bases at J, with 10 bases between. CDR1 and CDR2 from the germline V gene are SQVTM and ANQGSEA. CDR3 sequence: CSVKRGNYGYTF. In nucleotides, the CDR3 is TGCAGCGTGAAGAGGGGGAACTATGGCTACACCTTC.

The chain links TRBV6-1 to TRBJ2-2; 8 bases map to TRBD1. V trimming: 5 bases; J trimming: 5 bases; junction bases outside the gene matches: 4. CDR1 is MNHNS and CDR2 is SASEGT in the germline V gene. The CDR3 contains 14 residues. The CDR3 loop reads CASSRTGRTGELFF. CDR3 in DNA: TGTGCCAGCAGTAGGACAGGGAGAACCGGGGAGCTGTTTTTT.

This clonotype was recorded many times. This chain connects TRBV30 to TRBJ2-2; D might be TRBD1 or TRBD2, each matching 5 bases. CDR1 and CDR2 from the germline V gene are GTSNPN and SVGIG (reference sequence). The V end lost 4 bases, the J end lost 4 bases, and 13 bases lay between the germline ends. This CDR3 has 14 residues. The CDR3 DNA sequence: TGTGCCTGGAACCGGGACGGCCGCACCGGGGAGCTGTTTTTT. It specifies CAWNRDGRTGELFF. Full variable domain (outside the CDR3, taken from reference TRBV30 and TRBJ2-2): SQTIHQWPATLVQPVGSPLSLECTVEGTSNPNLYWYRQAAGRGLQLLFYSVGIGQISSEVPQNLSASRPQDRQFILSSKKLLLSDSGFYLCAWNRDGRTGELFFGEGSRLTVL.

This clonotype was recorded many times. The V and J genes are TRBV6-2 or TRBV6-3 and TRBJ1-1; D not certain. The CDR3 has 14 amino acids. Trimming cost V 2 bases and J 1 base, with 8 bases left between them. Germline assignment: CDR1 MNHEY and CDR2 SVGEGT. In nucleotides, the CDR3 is TGTGCCAGCAGTTACCCGGCCGCGAACACTGAAGCTTTCTTT. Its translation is CASSYPAANTEAFF.

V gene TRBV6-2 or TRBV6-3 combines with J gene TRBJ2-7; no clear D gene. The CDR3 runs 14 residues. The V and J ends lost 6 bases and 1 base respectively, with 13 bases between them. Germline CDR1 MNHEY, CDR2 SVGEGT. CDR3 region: CASRPPTASYEQYF. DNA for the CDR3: TGTGCCAGCAGACCCCCGACGGCTTCCTACGAGCAGTACTTC.

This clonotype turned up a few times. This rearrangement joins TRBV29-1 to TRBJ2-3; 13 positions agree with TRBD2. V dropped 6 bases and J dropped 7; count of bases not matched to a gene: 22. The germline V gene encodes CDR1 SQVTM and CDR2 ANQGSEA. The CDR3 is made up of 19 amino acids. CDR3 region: CSVTLILGTSGKGGNTQYF. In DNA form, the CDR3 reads TGCAGCGTCACCTTGATATTAGGGACTAGCGGGAAAGGGGGGAATACGCAGTATTTT.

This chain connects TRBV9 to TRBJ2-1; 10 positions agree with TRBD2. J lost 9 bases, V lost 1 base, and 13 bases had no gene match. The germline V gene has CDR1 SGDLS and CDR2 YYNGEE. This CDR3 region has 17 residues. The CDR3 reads CASSVYGLAGVVGEQFF. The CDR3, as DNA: TGTGCCAGCAGCGTATATGGCCTAGCGGGAGTGGTGGGTGAGCAGTTCTTC.

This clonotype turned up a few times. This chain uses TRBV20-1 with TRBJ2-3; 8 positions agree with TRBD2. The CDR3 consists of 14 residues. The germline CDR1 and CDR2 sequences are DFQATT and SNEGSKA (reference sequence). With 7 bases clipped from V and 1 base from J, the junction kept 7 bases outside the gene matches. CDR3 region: CSVDGTRGTDTQYF. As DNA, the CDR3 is TGCAGTGTCGACGGGACTAGGGGCACAGATACGCAGTATTTT.

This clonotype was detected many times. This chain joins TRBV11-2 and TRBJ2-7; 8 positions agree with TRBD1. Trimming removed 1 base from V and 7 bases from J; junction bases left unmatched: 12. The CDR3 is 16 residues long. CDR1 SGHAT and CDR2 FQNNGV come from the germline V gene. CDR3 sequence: CASSLGVWTGIGEQYF. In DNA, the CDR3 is TGTGCCAGCAGCTTAGGTGTCTGGACAGGGATAGGGGAGCAGTACTTC.

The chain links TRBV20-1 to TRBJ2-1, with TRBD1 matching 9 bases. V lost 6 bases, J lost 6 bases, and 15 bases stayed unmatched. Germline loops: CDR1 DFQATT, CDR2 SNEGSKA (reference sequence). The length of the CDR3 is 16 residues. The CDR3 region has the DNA TGCAGTGCCCTAACCGTTAGACAGGGGGGACTCAATGAGCAGTTCTTC. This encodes CSALTVRQGGLNEQFF.

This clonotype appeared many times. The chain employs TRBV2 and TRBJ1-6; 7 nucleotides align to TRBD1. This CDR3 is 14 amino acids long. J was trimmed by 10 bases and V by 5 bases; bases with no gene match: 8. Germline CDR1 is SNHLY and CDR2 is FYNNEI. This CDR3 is CASSKEGAGSPLHF. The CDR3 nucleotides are TGTGCCAGCAGTAAAGAGGGGGCTGGGTCACCCCTCCACTTT.

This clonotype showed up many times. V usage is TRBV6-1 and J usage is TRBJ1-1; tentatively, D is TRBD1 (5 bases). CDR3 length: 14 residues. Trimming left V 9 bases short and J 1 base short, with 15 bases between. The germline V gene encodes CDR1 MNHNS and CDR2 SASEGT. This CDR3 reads CASRGAQANTEAFF. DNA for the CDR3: TGTGCCAGTCGAGGGGCGCAGGCGAACACTGAAGCTTTCTTT.

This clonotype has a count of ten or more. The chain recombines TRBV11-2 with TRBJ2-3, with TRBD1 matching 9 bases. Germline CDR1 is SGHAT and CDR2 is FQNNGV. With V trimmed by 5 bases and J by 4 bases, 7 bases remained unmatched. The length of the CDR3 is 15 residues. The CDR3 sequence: CASSPGTGRADTQYF. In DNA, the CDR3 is TGTGCCAGCAGCCCAGGGACAGGGCGAGCAGATACGCAGTATTTT.

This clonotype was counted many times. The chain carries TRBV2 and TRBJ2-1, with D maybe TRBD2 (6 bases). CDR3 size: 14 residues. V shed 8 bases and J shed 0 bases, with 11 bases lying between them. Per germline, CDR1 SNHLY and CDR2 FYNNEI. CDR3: CASGGMGSYNEQFF. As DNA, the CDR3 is TGTGCCAGCGGAGGGATGGGCTCCTACAATGAGCAGTTCTTC.

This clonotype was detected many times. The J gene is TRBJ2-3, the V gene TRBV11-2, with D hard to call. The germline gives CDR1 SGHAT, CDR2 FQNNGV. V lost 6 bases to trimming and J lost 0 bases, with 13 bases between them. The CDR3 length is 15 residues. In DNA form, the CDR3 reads TGTGCCAGCAGGTCGCCGACGACTAGCACAGATACGCAGTATTTT. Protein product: CASRSPTTSTDTQYF.